The 20 T cell receptor beta chains reported below all come from one sample, sequenced in a study of T-cell reconstitution after alpha-beta-depleted transplantation in children (dated by TCRdb to about 2016). Receptor amplification or capture employed PCR. Sequencing used an Illumina HiSeq 2500. Molecular barcoding was employed in the preparation of TCR libraries, with unique molecular identifiers being used to normalize TCRbeta repertoire quantification. TCRdb reworked the public reads: Q25 trimming with fastp, MiXCR clone assembly, productive beta chains retained. Here each entry gathers all rows of one CDR3 protein and keeps the most common genes and DNA. The sample data list about 830,000 distinct CDR3 sequences, and approximately 15% of these were observed just once. Jointly, the top ten make up just under 5% of the sample. Read against the paper, the sample's treatment or condition label means: allogeneic hematopoietic cell transplantation with graft depleted of TCRalphabeta T cells and CD19 B cells.

The material sequenced was PBMCs, mostly from graft donor cells, taken 360 days after TCRalphabeta/CD19-depleted stem cell transplant. The receptors originated from a male patient aged 5 to 17 who had a stem cell transplant for acute lymphoblastic leukemia, so the T cells may come from the graft donor.

This clonotype was seen a few times. J is TRBJ2-7 and V is TRBV7-9; D gene unclear. V lost 3 bases, J lost 4 bases, and 7 bases lay in between. The CDR3 is made up of 12 amino acids. The germline gives CDR1 SEHNR, CDR2 FQNEAQ (reference sequence). As DNA, the CDR3 is TGTGCCAGCAGCTTTGAACTTTACGAGCAGTACTTC. The encoded protein is CASSFELYEQYF. Based on the CDR3 plus reference TRBV7-9 and TRBJ2-7, the full variable domain is DTGVSQNPRHKITKRGQNVTFRCDPISEHNRLYWYRQTLGQGPEFLTYFQNEAQLEKSRLLSDRFSAERPKGSFSTLEIQRTEQGDSAMYLCASSFELYEQYFGPGTRLTVT.

This clonotype was counted between two and nine times. This chain links TRBV6-5 with TRBJ2-1; perhaps TRBD2 as D (5 bases). The ends were cut back, 0 bases at V and 6 bases at J, with 12 bases in the middle. The germline gives CDR1 MNHEY, CDR2 SVGAGI. The CDR3 runs 15 residues. CDR3 sequence reads: CASSYSVKDSNEQFF. DNA for the CDR3: TGTGCCAGCAGTTACTCAGTGAAGGACTCCAATGAGCAGTTCTTC.

In its sample, this clonotype was seen a few times. The chain joins TRBV12-3 or TRBV12-4 to TRBJ1-6, with D perhaps TRBD1 (5 bases). CDR3 length equals 16 residues. Trimming took off 3 bases at V and 8 bases at J, with 17 bases between the two ends. The CDR3: CASSFSEAGGYSPLHF. CDR3 bases: TGTGCCAGCAGTTTTAGTGAGGCGGGGGGTTATTCACCCCTCCACTTT.

The chain is built from TRBV13 and TRBJ2-7; no clear D. The germline V and J ends were trimmed by 6 bases and 5 bases, with 11 bases remaining between them. The germline V gene encodes CDR1 PRHDT and CDR2 FYEKMQ (reference sequence). The CDR3 is made up of 12 amino acids. Here the CDR3 reads CASSEVPHEQYF. The DNA of the CDR3 is TGTGCCAGCAGTGAGGTTCCCCACGAGCAGTACTTC.

A few counts support this clonotype. The chain carries TRBV15 and TRBJ2-7; D is perhaps TRBD1 or TRBD2 (5 bases each). CDR3 size: 16 residues. Per the germline V gene, CDR1 is LNHNV and CDR2 is YYDKDF (reference sequence). Between the trimmed V and J ends, which lost 5 bases and 2 bases, there was a span of 19 bases. The CDR3 sequence: CATSALVGDGPYEQYF. The CDR3 nucleotides read TGTGCCACCAGCGCCCTAGTTGGGGACGGGCCCTACGAGCAGTACTTC.

This clonotype was observed once. The DNA of the CDR3 is TGCGCCAGCAGCCAAGTCGGTCAGGTCCAATGGGAGCAGTACTTC. Its translation is CASSQVGQVQWEQYF. V is TRBV4-1 and J is TRBJ2-7, with D unclear. Between the trimmed V and J ends, which lost 1 base and 7 bases, there was a span of 17 bases. CDR3 length equals 15 residues. Germline CDR1 and CDR2: MGHRA and YSYEKL.

The chain combines TRBV7-9 with TRBJ2-4; D is uncertain. V lost 2 bases to trimming and J lost 0 bases, with 8 bases between them. The germline V gene encodes CDR1 SEHNR and CDR2 FQNEAQ (reference sequence). The CDR3 runs 15 residues. The CDR3 DNA follows: TGTGCCAGCAGCTTATCTCTTGTAGCCAAAAACATTCAGTACTTC. It translates to CASSLSLVAKNIQYF.

This clonotype was counted only a few times. V gene TRBV25-1 combines with J gene TRBJ2-7, with D uncertain. CDR3 length: 14 amino acids. Germline-derived CDR1 and CDR2 are MGHDK and SYGVNS. V lost 1 base and J lost 1, with 8 bases in between. The CDR3 reads CASSEFGPSYEQYF. In nucleotides, the CDR3 is TGTGCCAGCAGTGAATTCGGCCCTTCCTACGAGCAGTACTTC.

This clonotype was detected a few times. The chain is built from TRBV24-1 and TRBJ2-7; D possibly matches TRBD1 or TRBD2 (6 bases each). This CDR3 spans 16 amino acids. The V gene lost 4 bases and the J gene lost 2 bases, with 17 bases spanning the gap. CDR1 KGHDR and CDR2 SFDVKD come from the germline V gene. The CDR3: CATSESGAGMTYEQYF. In nucleotides, the CDR3 is TGTGCCACCAGTGAATCGGGGGCCGGCATGACCTACGAGCAGTACTTC.

CDR3 protein: CASSLETHTGVGEKLFF. DNA of the CDR3: TGTGCCAGCAGTTTAGAGACACACACAGGGGTAGGGGAAAAACTGTTTTTT. The chain carries TRBV12-3 or TRBV12-4 and TRBJ1-4; 7 bases map to TRBD1. V was pared by 1 base and J by 8 bases, with 13 bases of the junction left unmatched. CDR3 size: 17 residues.

This sequence joins TRBV6-5 and TRBJ2-5; D unclear. The V and J ends lost 4 bases and 5 bases respectively, with 8 bases between them. This CDR3 spans 12 amino acids. Germline CDR1 MNHEY, CDR2 SVGAGI. CDR3 in DNA: TGTGCCAGCAGTTCCGTTAAGGAGACCCAGTACTTC. This gives the protein CASSSVKETQYF.

This clonotype was found many times. The V and J genes are TRBV28 and TRBJ1-1, with D possibly being TRBD1 (6 bases). The germline CDR1 and CDR2 sequences are MDHEN and SYDVKM. Between the trimmed V and J ends, which lost 9 bases and 0 bases, there was a span of 20 bases. This CDR3 contains 16 residues. CDR3 region: CASTTGHIIMNTEAFF. The CDR3 DNA sequence: TGTGCCAGTACTACAGGGCACATTATCATGAACACTGAAGCTTTCTTT. Together with reference TRBV28 and TRBJ1-1, the CDR3 gives the full variable domain: DVKVTQSSRYLVKRTGEKVFLECVQDMDHENMFWYRQDPGLGLRLIYFSYDVKMKEKGDIPEGYSVSREKKERFSLILESASTNQTSMYLCASTTGHIIMNTEAFFGQGTRLTVV.

This chain links TRBV12-3 or TRBV12-4 with TRBJ2-2; 7 nucleotides align to TRBD2. After removal of 3 bases from V and 7 bases from J, the junction contained 2 bases not matched to a gene. CDR3 length: 13 amino acids. CDR3 nucleotide sequence: TGTGCCAGCAGTTTTTGGGAGGGCGGGGAGCTGTTTTTT. It codes for CASSFWEGGELFF.

The CDR3 loop is CASSPRAGPQETQYF. The CDR3 bases are TGTGCCAGCTCACCACGGGCGGGGCCCCAAGAGACCCAGTACTTC. The chain recombines TRBV18 with TRBJ2-5; a weak D match, TRBD2 (6 bases). Trimming took off 1 base at V and 1 base at J, with 10 bases between the two ends. In germline, CDR1 is KGHSH, CDR2 LQKENI. This CDR3 has 15 residues.

V is TRBV7-8 and J is TRBJ1-1, with TRBD1 as a possible D gene (5 bases). Looked up from germline, CDR1 is SGHVS and CDR2 is FQNEAQ. V lost 1 base to trimming and J lost 3 bases, with 15 bases between them. CDR3 length: 16 residues. The DNA of the CDR3 is TGTGCCAGCAGCTTAGGGCTCTCAGGGTTAGACACTGAAGCTTTCTTT. Translation: CASSLGLSGLDTEAFF.

The chain uses TRBV20-1 and TRBJ2-1, with TRBD1 identical over 7 bases. The germline V gene has CDR1 DFQATT and CDR2 SNEGSKA (reference sequence). The CDR3 is 15 amino acids. Trimming at V came to 6 bases and at J to 0 bases, leaving 8 bases not matched to a gene. The CDR3 DNA reads TGCAGTGCGGCAGGACAGGTTAGCTCCTACAATGAGCAGTTCTTC. Amino acid sequence: CSAAGQVSSYNEQFF.

This clonotype appeared many times. The rearrangement links TRBV7-2 to TRBJ2-2; the D is unclear. V shed 3 bases and J shed 8 bases, with 13 bases lying between them. This CDR3 spans 14 amino acids. Per germline, CDR1 SGHTA and CDR2 FQGNSA. This CDR3 is CASSFGLGAGELFF. CDR3 DNA: TGTGCCAGCAGCTTTGGTTTAGGAGCGGGGGAGCTGTTTTTT.

This clonotype was observed a handful of times. The chain couples TRBV15 to TRBJ2-5; D might be TRBD2 (6 bases). The V end was cut by 4 bases, the J end by 3 bases, with 15 bases between. CDR1 and CDR2 from the germline V gene are LNHNV and YYDKDF (reference sequence). The CDR3 has 15 amino acids. The CDR3 DNA reads as TGTGCCACCAGCATCTGGAGAGCGGGTAAAGAGACCCAGTACTTC. It yields the protein CATSIWRAGKETQYF.

Note on this clonotype: The missing conserved phenylalanine or tryptophan at the end of this CDR3 makes a read error likely. The DNA is left out, because the CDR3 cannot be placed on it with certainty; the CDR3 is given as TCRdb lists it. This chain links TRBV20-1 with TRBJ2-3; the D call in the table, TRBD1, was not verified against the DNA. The CDR3 numbers 11 amino acids, ends counted. Looked up from germline, CDR1 is DFQATT and CDR2 is SNEGSKA (reference sequence). The CDR3 is CSARATGALGL.

The rearrangement uses TRBV29-1 and TRBJ2-7; TRBD2 aligns across 7 bases. CDR1 is SQVTM and CDR2 is ANQGSEA in the germline V gene. This CDR3 is built from 14 residues. V lost 4 bases, J lost 0 bases, and 6 bases stayed unmatched. CDR3 bases: TGCAGCGTTGTTCATAGCGGGTTCTCCTACGAGCAGTACTTC. Encoded protein: CSVVHSGFSYEQYF.